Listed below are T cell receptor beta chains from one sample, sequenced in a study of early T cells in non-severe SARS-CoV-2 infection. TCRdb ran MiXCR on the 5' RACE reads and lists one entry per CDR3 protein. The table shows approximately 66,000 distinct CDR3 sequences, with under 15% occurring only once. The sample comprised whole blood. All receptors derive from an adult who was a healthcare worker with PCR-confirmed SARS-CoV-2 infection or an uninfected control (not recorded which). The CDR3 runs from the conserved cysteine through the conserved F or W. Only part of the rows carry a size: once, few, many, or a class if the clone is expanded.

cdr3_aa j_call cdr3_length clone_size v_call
CASSQVAGGYNEQFF TRBJ2-1 15 many TRBV14
CASSLGPSTDTQYF TRBJ2-3 14 many TRBV7-8
CASSQAGGGYNEQFF TRBJ2-1 15 few TRBV3-1
CASSQGGRSSYNEQFF TRBJ2-1 16 many TRBV4-3
CSARDTAWAEEKLFF TRBJ1-4 15 many TRBV20-1
CASAEGLAPYEQYF TRBJ2-7 14 few TRBV5-1
CASSPKGDRPYEQYF TRBJ2-7 15 many TRBV3-1
CATSTIRGFGANVLTF TRBJ2-6 16 - TRBV15
CASSLAGVGTGLGEQYF TRBJ2-7 17 many TRBV7-8
CASSYSGAEANVLTF TRBJ2-6 15 - TRBV6-5
CASSEFPVNYGYTF TRBJ1-2 14 - TRBV6-1
CASGVYYEQYF TRBJ2-7 11 few TRBV12-3/TRBV12-4
CASARSAGYEQYF TRBJ2-7 13 few TRBV12-3/TRBV12-4
CASSQGGNQPQHF TRBJ1-5 13 many TRBV4-2
CASSSQGFYTGELFF TRBJ2-2 15 many TRBV27
CASSLTPPDPNQPQHF TRBJ1-5 16 - TRBV7-9
CASSNPGQGYIQYF TRBJ2-4 14 - TRBV5-1
CASSLTRVTEAFF TRBJ1-1 13 - TRBV6-5
CASSPIQGFYGYTF TRBJ1-2 14 few TRBV6-5
CSALSGGSTGELFF TRBJ2-2 14 many TRBV20-1
CASSPRNHAYGYTF TRBJ1-2 14 few TRBV18
CASRKRVGTGGENEQFF TRBJ2-1 17 few TRBV27
CASSPPGGVNTEAFF TRBJ1-1 15 few TRBV18
CASSPIRVGETQYF TRBJ2-5 14 many TRBV7-6
CASSLVAGTGTNTGELFF TRBJ2-2 18 - TRBV4-1
CASSPDRDYEQYF TRBJ2-7 13 - TRBV18
CASSLRTVGDYNEQFF TRBJ2-1 16 many TRBV28
CASSETSGSINEQFF TRBJ2-1 15 - TRBV5-1
CASTTPGLYEQYF TRBJ2-7 13 - TRBV12-3/TRBV12-4
CSAQQGGSSTDTQYF TRBJ2-3 15 few TRBV29-1
CASSFTGIPDYEQYF TRBJ2-7 15 few TRBV7-9
CSARDSGKNTEAFF TRBJ1-1 14 - TRBV20-1
CASSFLGQETQYF TRBJ2-5 13 few TRBV12-3/TRBV12-4